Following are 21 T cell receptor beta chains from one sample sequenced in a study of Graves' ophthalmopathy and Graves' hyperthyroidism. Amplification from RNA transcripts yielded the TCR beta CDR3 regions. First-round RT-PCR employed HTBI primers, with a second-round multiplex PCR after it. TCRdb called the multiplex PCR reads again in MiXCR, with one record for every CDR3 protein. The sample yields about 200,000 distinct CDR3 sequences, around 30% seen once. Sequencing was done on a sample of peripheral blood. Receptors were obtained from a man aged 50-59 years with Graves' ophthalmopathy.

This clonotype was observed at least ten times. The CDR3 here is CASSLGQTFGYEQYF. In DNA form, the CDR3 reads TGCGCCAGCAGCTTGGGACAGACCTTTGGCTACGAGCAGTACTTC. The chain carries TRBV5-1 and TRBJ2-7; TRBD1 might be the D (5 bases). This CDR3 comprises 15 residues. With 0 bases removed from V and 3 bases from J, the gap between germline ends came to 13 bases. Germline values: CDR1 SGHRS, CDR2 YFSETQ.

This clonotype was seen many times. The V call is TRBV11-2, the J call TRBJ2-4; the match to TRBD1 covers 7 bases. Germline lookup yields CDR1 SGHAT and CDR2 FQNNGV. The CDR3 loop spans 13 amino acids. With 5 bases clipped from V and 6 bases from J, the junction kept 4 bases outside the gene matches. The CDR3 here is CASSLGQPNIQYF. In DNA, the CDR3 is TGTGCCAGCAGCCTGGGACAGCCAAACATTCAGTACTTC.

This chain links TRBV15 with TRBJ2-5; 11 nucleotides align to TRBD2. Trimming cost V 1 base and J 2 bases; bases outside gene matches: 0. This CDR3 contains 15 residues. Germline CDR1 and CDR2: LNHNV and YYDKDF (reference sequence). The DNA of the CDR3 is TGTGCCACCAGCAGAGTAGCGGGAGGGCAAGAGACCCAGTACTTC. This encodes CATSRVAGGQETQYF.

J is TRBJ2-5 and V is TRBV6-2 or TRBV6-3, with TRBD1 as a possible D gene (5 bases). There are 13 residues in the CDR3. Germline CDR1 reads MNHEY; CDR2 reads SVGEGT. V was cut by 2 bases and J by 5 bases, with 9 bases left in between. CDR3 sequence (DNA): TGTGCCAGCAGTTACAGGGGTCATGAGACCCAGTACTTC. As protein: CASSYRGHETQYF.

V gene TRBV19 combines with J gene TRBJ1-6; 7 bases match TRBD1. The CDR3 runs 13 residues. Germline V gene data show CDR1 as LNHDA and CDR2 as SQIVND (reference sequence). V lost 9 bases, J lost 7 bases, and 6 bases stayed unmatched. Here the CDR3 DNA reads TGTGCCAGCGTGGGACAGCCAAATTCACCCCTCCACTTT. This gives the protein CASVGQPNSPLHF.

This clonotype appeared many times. This CDR3 is CASTPSTGGIYEQYF. For the CDR3, the DNA is TGTGCCAGCACCCCGTCGACAGGGGGCATCTACGAGCAGTACTTC. The chain couples TRBV11-2 to TRBJ2-7, with 10 bases fitting TRBD1. V shed 7 bases and J 3 bases; nucleotides not matched to a gene: 9. Germline V gene lookup returns CDR1 SGHAT and CDR2 FQNNGV. CDR3 size: 15 residues.

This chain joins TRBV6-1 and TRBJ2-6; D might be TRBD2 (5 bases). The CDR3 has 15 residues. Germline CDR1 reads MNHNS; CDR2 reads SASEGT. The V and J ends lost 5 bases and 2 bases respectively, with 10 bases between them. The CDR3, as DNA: TGTGCCAGCAGTCTCTACGGGGCTGGGGCCAACGTCCTGACTTTC. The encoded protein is CASSLYGAGANVLTF.

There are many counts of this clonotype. The DNA of the CDR3 is TGTGCCAGTAGTCCCCCACTAGCGGGGTCCTACGAGCAGTACTTC. Amino acid sequence: CASSPPLAGSYEQYF. The V gene is TRBV19, the J gene TRBJ2-7; 10 nucleotides match TRBD2. CDR3 length: 15 amino acids. Germline values: CDR1 LNHDA, CDR2 SQIVND (reference sequence). The V segment lost 5 bases and the J segment 1 base; nucleotides outside the gene matches: 5.

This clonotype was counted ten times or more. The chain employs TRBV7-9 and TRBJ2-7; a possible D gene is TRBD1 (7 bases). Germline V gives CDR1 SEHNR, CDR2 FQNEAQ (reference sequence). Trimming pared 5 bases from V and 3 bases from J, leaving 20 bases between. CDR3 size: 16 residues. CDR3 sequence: CASSPMVGRGDYEQYF. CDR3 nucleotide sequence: TGTGCCAGCAGCCCAATGGTGGGCAGGGGGGACTACGAGCAGTACTTC.

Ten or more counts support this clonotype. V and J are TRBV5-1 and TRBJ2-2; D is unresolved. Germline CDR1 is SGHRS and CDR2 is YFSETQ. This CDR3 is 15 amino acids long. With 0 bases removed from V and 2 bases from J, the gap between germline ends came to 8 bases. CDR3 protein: CASSLDTSNTGELFF. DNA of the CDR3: TGCGCCAGCAGCTTGGACACATCTAACACCGGGGAGCTGTTTTTT.

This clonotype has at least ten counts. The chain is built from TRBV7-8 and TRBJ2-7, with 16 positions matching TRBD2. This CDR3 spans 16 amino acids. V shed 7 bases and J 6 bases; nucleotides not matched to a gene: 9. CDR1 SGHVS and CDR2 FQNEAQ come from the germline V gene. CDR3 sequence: CASITGTSGRAGEQYF. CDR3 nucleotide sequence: TGTGCCAGCATCACCGGGACTAGCGGGAGGGCGGGCGAGCAGTACTTC.

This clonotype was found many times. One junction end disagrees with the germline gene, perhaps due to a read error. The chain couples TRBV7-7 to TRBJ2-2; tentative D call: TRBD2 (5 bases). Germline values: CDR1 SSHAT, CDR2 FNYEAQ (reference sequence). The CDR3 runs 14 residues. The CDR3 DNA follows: TGTGCTAGCAGCTTGGAGGAGAACACCGGGGAGCTGTTTTTT. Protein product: CASSLEENTGELFF.

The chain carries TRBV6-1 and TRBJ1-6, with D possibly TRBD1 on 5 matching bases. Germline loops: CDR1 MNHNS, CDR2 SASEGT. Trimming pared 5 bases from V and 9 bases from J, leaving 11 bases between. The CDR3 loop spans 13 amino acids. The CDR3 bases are TGTGCCAGCAGTACCTCAGGGATTTCACCCCTCCACTTT. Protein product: CASSTSGISPLHF.

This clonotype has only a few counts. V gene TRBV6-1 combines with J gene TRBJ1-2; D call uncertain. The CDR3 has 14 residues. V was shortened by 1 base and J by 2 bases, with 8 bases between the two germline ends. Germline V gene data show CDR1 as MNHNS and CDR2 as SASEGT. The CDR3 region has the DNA TGTGCCAGCAGTGAAGGTCCAGAGAACTATGGCTACACCTTC. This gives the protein CASSEGPENYGYTF.

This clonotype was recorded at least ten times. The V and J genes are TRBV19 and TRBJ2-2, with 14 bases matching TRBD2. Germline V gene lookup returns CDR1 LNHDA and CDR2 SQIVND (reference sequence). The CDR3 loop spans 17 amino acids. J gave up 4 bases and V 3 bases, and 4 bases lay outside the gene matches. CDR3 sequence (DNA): TGTGCCAGTAGTATGGGGGGACTAGCGGGAGCCACCGGGGAGCTGTTTTTT. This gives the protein CASSMGGLAGATGELFF.

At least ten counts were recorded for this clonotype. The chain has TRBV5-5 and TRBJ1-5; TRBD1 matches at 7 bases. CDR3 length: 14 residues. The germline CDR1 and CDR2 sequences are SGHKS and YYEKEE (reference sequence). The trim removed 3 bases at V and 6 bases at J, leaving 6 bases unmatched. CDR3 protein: CASSSEGARQPQHF. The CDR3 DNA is TGTGCCAGCAGCTCCGAGGGGGCTCGTCAGCCCCAGCATTTT.

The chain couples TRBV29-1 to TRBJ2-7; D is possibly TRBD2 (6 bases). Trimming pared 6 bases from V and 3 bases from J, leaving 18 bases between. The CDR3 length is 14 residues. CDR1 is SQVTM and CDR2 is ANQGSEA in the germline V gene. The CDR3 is CSVRPEGRLYEQYF. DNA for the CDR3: TGCAGCGTGAGACCCGAGGGGAGGCTCTACGAGCAGTACTTC.

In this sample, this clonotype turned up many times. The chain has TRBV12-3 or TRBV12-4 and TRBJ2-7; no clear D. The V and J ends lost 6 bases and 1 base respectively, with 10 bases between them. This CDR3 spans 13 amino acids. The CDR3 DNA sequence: TGTGCCAGCAGCTCCCTGAATTCCTACGAGCAGTACTTC. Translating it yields CASSSLNSYEQYF.

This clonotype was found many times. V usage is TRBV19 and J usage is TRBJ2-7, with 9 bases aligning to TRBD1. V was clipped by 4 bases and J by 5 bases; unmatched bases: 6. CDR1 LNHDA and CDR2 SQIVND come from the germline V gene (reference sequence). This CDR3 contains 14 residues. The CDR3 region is CASSNRDRVHEQYF. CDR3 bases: TGTGCCAGTAGTAACCGGGACAGGGTCCACGAGCAGTACTTC.

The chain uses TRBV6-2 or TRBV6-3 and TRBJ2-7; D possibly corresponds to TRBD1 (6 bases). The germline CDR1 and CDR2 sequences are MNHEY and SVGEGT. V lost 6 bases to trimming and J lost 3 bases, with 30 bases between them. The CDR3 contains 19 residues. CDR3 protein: CASRMYRAAPISGHYEQYF. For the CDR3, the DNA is TGTGCCAGCAGGATGTACAGGGCGGCTCCCATTTCAGGCCACTACGAGCAGTACTTC.

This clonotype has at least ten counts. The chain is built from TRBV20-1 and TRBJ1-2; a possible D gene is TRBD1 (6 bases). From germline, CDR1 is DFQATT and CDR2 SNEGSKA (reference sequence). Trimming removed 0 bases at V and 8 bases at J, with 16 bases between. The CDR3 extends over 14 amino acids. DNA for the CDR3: TGCAGTGCTAGAGATCCCGGACAGATAGGAGGCTACACCTTC. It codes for CSARDPGQIGGYTF.